These 2 T cell receptor beta chains were all obtained from the same sample, sequenced in a study of T cells in Graves' hyperthyroidism and ophthalmopathy. It was RNA transcripts that yielded the amplified TCR beta CDR3 regions. During a first-round RT-PCR of the TCR CDR3, the HTBI primer set was used. TCRdb passed the multiplex PCR reads through MiXCR, listing each CDR3 protein once. The sample includes under 450,000 distinct CDR3 sequences, 15% to 18% of them seen just once. Sequencing was carried out using blood. These receptors all stem from a woman between 18 and 29 years old with Graves' hyperthyroidism.

This clonotype showed up just a few times. This chain uses TRBV5-1 with TRBJ1-3, with TRBD1 matching over 8 bases. CDR1 and CDR2 (germline): SGHRS, YFSETQ. CDR3 size: 15 residues. V lost 4 bases and J lost 4; bases outside the gene matches: 7. CDR3 loop: CASSIGQGGGNTIYF. CDR3 nucleotides: TGCGCCAGCAGCATCGGACAGGGCGGGGGAAACACCATATATTTT.

V is TRBV4-1 and J is TRBJ2-1; 11 bases fit TRBD1. The junction had 5 bases not matched to a gene; V was cut back by 4 bases and J by 6 bases. Germline CDR1 reads MGHRA; CDR2 reads YSYEKL. This CDR3 comprises 15 residues. The CDR3 loop reads CASSRTGTGGNEQFF. The CDR3 DNA is TGCGCCAGCAGCCGAACCGGGACAGGGGGCAATGAGCAGTTCTTC.